Listed here is a single TCR beta chain. Its antigen is not identified. TCRdb reprocessed the 5' RACE reads, with one entry per CDR3 protein and no DNA. In all, the sample yields 140,000 to 150,000 distinct CDR3 sequences. This sample was included in a study of T cells expressing NK-cell markers. Background on the study: Obtained from sorted CD3+CD56+NKG2C+, CD3+CD56+NKG2C- and CD3+CD56-NKG2C+ T cells were the TCR beta repertoires.

General study results and limits: These clonotypes additionally ranked first within the CD3+CD56-NKG2C+ fraction of a handful of donors.

The CDR3 is 16 amino acids. Germline assignment: CDR1 SGHAT and CDR2 FQNNGV. The clonotype was recovered from a man between 18 and 35 years old in good health. V is TRBV11-2 and J is TRBJ2-2; the D call of TRBD2 rests on TCRdb alone, since no DNA is present to check it. Sequences were obtained from blood T cells: a sorted CD56 or NKG2C T cell subset, CD4+ or CD8+ T cells, or bulk PBMC T cells (not recorded which). The chain's CDR3 is CASSSGLAGDAGELFF.